Presented here are 8 T cell receptor beta chains from one specimen sequenced in a study of shared clonotypes between healthy human individuals. Clones were read by immunoSEQ multiplex PCR, and TCRdb kept only the in-frame ones, dropping some. The table lists around 510,000 clones, around 81% of them singletons. The sample comprised PBMCs. The receptors come from a woman in her thirties or forties in good health. Some clones in this sample may be carry-over from other donors' samples.

V is TRBV7-8 and J is TRBJ1-5; 7 positions agree with TRBD1. Germline CDR1 and CDR2: SGHVS and FQNEAQ. Unmatched junction bases numbered 10, after V lost 4 bases and J lost 1 base. The CDR3 is 17 amino acids. CDR3 bases: TGTGCCAGCAGCTCCCGTCCTTTACAGGGGAGCAATCAGCCCCAGCATTTT. It specifies CASSSRPLQGSNQPQHF.

Concerning this clone: This sample includes further DNA sequences coding for the same CDR3. The chain recombines TRBV29-1 with TRBJ1-1; unclear D gene. Trimming stripped 4 bases from V and 1 base from J, with 10 bases between. The CDR3 covers 13 residues. CDR1 is SQVTM, CDR2 ANQGSEA, per germline. The CDR3, as DNA: TGCAGCGTTGGTCGCGGCGGGAACACTGAAGCTTTCTTT. It is translated as CSVGRGGNTEAFF. Supplemented by reference TRBV29-1 and TRBJ1-1, the full variable domain reads SAVISQKPSRDICQRGTSLTIQCQVDSQVTMMFWYRQQPGQSLTLIATANQGSEATYESGFVIDKFPISRPNLTFSTLTVSNMSPEDSSIYLCSVGRGGNTEAFFGQGTRLTVV.

V is TRBV28 and J is TRBJ2-1, with a tentative D call TRBD2 (5 bases). Germline lookup yields CDR1 MDHEN and CDR2 SYDVKM. The ends were cut back, 4 bases at V and 6 bases at J, with 16 bases in the middle. The CDR3 is 15 residues long. As DNA, the CDR3 is TGTGCCAGCAGTTCCCCCGGACTTCATCCCAATGAGCAGTTCTTC. This encodes CASSSPGLHPNEQFF. Complete variable domain (other parts from reference TRBV28 and TRBJ2-1): DVKVTQSSRYLVKRTGEKVFLECVQDMDHENMFWYRQDPGLGLRLIYFSYDVKMKEKGDIPEGYSVSREKKERFSLILESASTNQTSMYLCASSSPGLHPNEQFFGPGTRLTVL.

The rearrangement joins TRBV6-1 to TRBJ1-2, with 7 bases matching TRBD1. The V gene end was trimmed by 4 bases and the J gene end by 4 bases; junction bases not matched to a gene: 12. The CDR3 sequence is 16 residues long. CDR1 and CDR2 from the germline V gene are MNHNS and SASEGT. CDR3 sequence: CASSVGTAPRGYGYTF. CDR3 DNA: TGTGCCAGCAGTGTCGGGACAGCCCCTAGAGGCTATGGCTACACCTTC.

This clone was counted ten times or more. The chain employs TRBV14 and TRBJ2-7; the D gene is possibly TRBD2 (6 bases). Trimming left V 1 base short and J 6 bases short, with 13 bases between. The CDR3 loop spans 14 amino acids. Germline CDR1 SGHDN, CDR2 FVKESK. CDR3: CASSQVTGVVEQYF. For the CDR3, the DNA is TGTGCCAGCAGCCAAGTTACGGGAGTTGTCGAGCAGTACTTC.

The V gene is TRBV6-5, the J gene TRBJ1-2, with 9 bases that match TRBD1. The CDR3 runs to 15 residues. J lost 9 bases, V lost 0 bases, and 8 bases had no gene match. Per germline, CDR1 MNHEY and CDR2 SVGAGI. DNA of the CDR3: TGTGCCAGCAGTTACTCTGCCGGGACAGGGTTAAGCTACACCTTC. Protein sequence: CASSYSAGTGLSYTF.

The chain couples TRBV2 to TRBJ2-5; D may be TRBD1 or TRBD2 (5 bases each). In germline, CDR1 is SNHLY, CDR2 FYNNEI. There are 16 residues in the CDR3. Deletions cut 3 bases from V and 5 bases from J, with 19 bases between. CDR3 sequence: CASSDLLVKWGETQYF. Written as DNA, the CDR3 is TGTGCCAGCAGTGATCTGCTAGTAAAATGGGGGGAGACCCAGTACTTC.

About this clone itself: This sample includes further DNA sequences coding for the same CDR3. The chain employs TRBV9 and TRBJ2-2; tentative D call: TRBD1 (7 bases). The CDR3 has 15 residues. Germline values: CDR1 SGDLS, CDR2 YYNGEE. Trimming pared 2 bases from V and 8 bases from J, leaving 16 bases between. The CDR3 DNA sequence: TGTGCCAGCAGCGTCGTGCAGGGGGGCACAGGGGAGCTGTTTTTT. Amino acid sequence: CASSVVQGGTGELFF. Full variable domain (remainder filled in from reference TRBV9 and TRBJ2-2): DSGVTQTPKHLITATGQRVTLRCSPRSGDLSVYWYQQSLDQGLQFLIQYYNGEERAKGNILERFSAQQFPDLHSELNLSSLELGDSALYFCASSVVQGGTGELFFGEGSRLTVL.